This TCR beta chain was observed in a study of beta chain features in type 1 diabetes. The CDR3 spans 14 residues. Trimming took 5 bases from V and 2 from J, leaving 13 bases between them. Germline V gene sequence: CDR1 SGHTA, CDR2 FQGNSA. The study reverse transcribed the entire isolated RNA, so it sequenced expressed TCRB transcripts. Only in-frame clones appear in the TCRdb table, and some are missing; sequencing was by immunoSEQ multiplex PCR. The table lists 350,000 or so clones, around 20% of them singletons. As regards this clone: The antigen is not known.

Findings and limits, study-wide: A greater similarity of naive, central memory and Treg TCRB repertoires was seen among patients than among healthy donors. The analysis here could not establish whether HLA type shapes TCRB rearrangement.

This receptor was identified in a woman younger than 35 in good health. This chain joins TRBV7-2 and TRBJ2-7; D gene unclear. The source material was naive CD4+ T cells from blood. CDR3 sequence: CASSLNSIAYEQYF. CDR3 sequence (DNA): TGTGCCAGCAGCCTCAACAGCATAGCCTACGAGCAGTACTTC.